The source of this TCR beta chain is a study of beta chain features in type 1 diabetes. Study-level results: Shortening that was moderate but significant affected the TCRB CDR3s of Type 1 diabetes patients in all four CD4+ subsets. Among type 1 diabetes patients, VDJ junctions had fewer insertions and more deletions. The naive, central memory and Treg TCRB repertoires of patients appeared to be more similar to one another than those of healthy donors.

CDR1 is MGHRA, CDR2 YSYEKL, per germline. V dropped 4 bases and J dropped 6; count of bases not matched to a gene: 8. This CDR3 comprises 15 residues. As every portion of the isolated RNA was reverse transcribed, the sequencing read expressed TCRB transcripts. TCRdb keeps only in-frame clones here, not all; method: immunoSEQ multiplex PCR. The sample carries 300,000 to 350,000 clones, about 14% recorded once. About this clone: Its antigen remains unidentified.

Sequenced sample: naive CD4+ T cells from blood. The V and J genes are TRBV4-1 and TRBJ1-5, with TRBD1 matching over 8 bases. The sequence was collected from a woman younger than 35 with type 1 diabetes. The CDR3 coding sequence is TGCGCCAGCAGCCCGGACAGGGTGGGTATTCAGCCCCAGCATTTT. It specifies CASSPDRVGIQPQHF.